In this sample, the clone carrying this T cell receptor (beta chain) turned up many times. Its target is unknown. TCRdb ran MiXCR on the RT-PCR reads and lists one entry per CDR3 protein. The sample has hundreds of thousands of distinct CDR3 sequences, about 8% seen once. The entry originates in a study of response to subunit inactivated influenza vaccine. Broader study findings: The authors offered the suggestion that each seasonal influenza vaccination recruits few new T cells.

This receptor was obtained from a man between 50 and 75 years old who received an inactivated influenza vaccine. The specimen comprised PBMCs from blood, sampled 23 months after vaccination.

CDR3 sequence reads: CASSSAGLGGYNEQFF. CDR3 nucleotide sequence: TGCGCCAGCAGCTCGGCGGGACTAGGGGGATACAATGAGCAGTTCTTC. The V and J genes are TRBV5-1 and TRBJ2-1, with 8 bases aligning to TRBD2. CDR1 and CDR2 (germline): SGHRS, YFSETQ. V shed 3 bases, J shed 4 bases, and the junction held 9 bases outside the gene matches. The CDR3 extends over 16 amino acids.